Below are 5 T cell receptor beta chains sequenced from a single sample in a study of response to subunit inactivated influenza vaccine. One entry per CDR3 protein results from TCRdb running MiXCR on the RT-PCR reads. The sample carries hundreds of thousands of distinct CDR3 sequences, 12% recorded once. The source was PBMCs from blood, collected on the day of vaccination. The origin of the receptors is a man in his forties or fifties who received an inactivated influenza vaccine.

This clonotype was seen repeatedly, ten times or more. This chain uses TRBV11-2 with TRBJ2-3, with TRBD1 as a possible D gene (6 bases). From germline, CDR1 is SGHAT and CDR2 FQNNGV. V was cut by 5 bases and J by 0 bases, with 21 bases left in between. There are 18 residues in the CDR3. The CDR3 DNA reads TGTGCCAGCAGCCAGGGGACGTTTTCGACTTTTAGCACAGATACGCAGTATTTT. This codes for CASSQGTFSTFSTDTQYF.

The rearrangement links TRBV7-9 to TRBJ2-1, with D perhaps TRBD2 (5 bases). V was cut by 4 bases and J by 7 bases, with 14 bases left in between. CDR3 size: 14 residues. Germline V lookup: CDR1 SEHNR, CDR2 FQNEAQ (reference sequence). DNA for the CDR3: TGTGCCAGCAGCTCACCGGGATTTAGTAATGAGCAGTTCTTC. It specifies CASSSPGFSNEQFF.

In this sample, this clonotype turned up a few times. V gene TRBV3-1 combines with J gene TRBJ2-3, with 12 bases identical to TRBD1. Germline trimming cut 4 bases from V and 3 bases from J; bases unmatched to any gene: 5. Per the germline V gene, CDR1 is LGHDT and CDR2 is YNNKEL (reference sequence). The CDR3 runs to 16 residues. This CDR3 is CASSPGTGGATDTQYF. The CDR3 nucleotides read TGTGCCAGCAGCCCCGGGACAGGGGGCGCAACAGATACGCAGTATTTT.

The table lists this clonotype with a few counts. V usage is TRBV4-3 and J usage is TRBJ1-6; D is unclear. CDR3 size: 16 residues. CDR1 is LGHNA, CDR2 YSLEER, per germline. V was trimmed by 0 bases and J by 2 bases, leaving 8 bases between them. The CDR3 DNA sequence: TGCGCCAGCAGCCAAGATAGAGGGACCTATAATTCACCCCTCCACTTT. It translates to CASSQDRGTYNSPLHF.

This clonotype has ten or more counts. The chain uses TRBV5-1 and TRBJ2-3; 7 nucleotides line up with TRBD2. CDR3 length: 16 amino acids. The V gene's germline CDR1 is SGHRS and CDR2 YFSETQ. V trimming: 3 bases; J trimming: 5 bases; junction bases outside the gene matches: 12. The CDR3 DNA reads as TGCGCCAGCAGCTCCCCAGAGCGGGGAATCGTAGATACGCAGTATTTT. Its protein product is CASSSPERGIVDTQYF.